This TCR beta chain was profiled in a study of cytomegalovirus exposure and HLA in healthy donors. The donors formed part of the approximately 130-subject validation cohort, distinct from the roughly 600-subject first cohort. Comment on this clone: As yet, its antigen is unknown.

Study results and limitations: Investigators reported fewer than 200 TCR beta chains as tied to cytomegalovirus. Rarity characterized most TCR sequences, yet some public TCRs appeared in many donors.

The V gene's germline CDR1 is SGHRS and CDR2 YFSETQ. This CDR3 region has 13 residues. V was cut by 0 bases and J by 4 bases, with 7 bases left in between. The assay was immunoSEQ multiplex PCR, and TCRdb's table has in-frame clones only and misses some. Seen here are 95,000 to 150,000 clones, approximately 87% observed once, and the top ten hold around 6%. Sequenced sample: PBMCs. V usage is TRBV5-1 and J usage is TRBJ2-5; D is perhaps TRBD1 (6 bases). The sequence derives from a woman under 30 in good health and CMV-seropositive. The CDR3 is CASSLGGGETQYF. The CDR3 nucleotides read TGCGCCAGCAGCTTGGGAGGGGGAGAGACCCAGTACTTC.